In this sample, the clone carrying this T cell receptor beta chain turned up once. Unmatched junction bases numbered 4, after V lost 5 bases and J lost 7 bases. The CDR3 runs to 12 residues. Per the germline V gene, CDR1 is MDHEN and CDR2 is SYDVKM. This entry belongs to a study of blood T cell repertoires in COVID-19. Study information: The United States, Italy and Spain were the sources of the acute and convalescent COVID-19 samples. Sample material is recorded as cDNA or gDNA derived from T cells, B-cell-depleted T cells, or PBMCs.

In the study's own analysis: By means of reference gene primer amplification, nucleated cell counts were estimated. Measured with immunoSEQ multiplex PCR; TCRdb has only the in-frame clones, and not every one. D and trimming were read from the DNA, whereas the V and J calls and clone size are those reported in that table. The sample yields roughly 200,000 clones, 80% to 85% seen once. Enrolment of Seattle patients took place during active infection, and they were followed longitudinally. Sample: peripheral blood. This sequence originates from a woman between 35 and 50 years old with COVID-19, enrolled during active disease. V usage is TRBV28 and J usage is TRBJ2-7, with 8 bases identical to TRBD1. In nucleotides, the CDR3 is TGTGCCAGCAGTAGGACAGGGAGGGAGCAGTACTTC. This sequence encodes CASSRTGREQYF.